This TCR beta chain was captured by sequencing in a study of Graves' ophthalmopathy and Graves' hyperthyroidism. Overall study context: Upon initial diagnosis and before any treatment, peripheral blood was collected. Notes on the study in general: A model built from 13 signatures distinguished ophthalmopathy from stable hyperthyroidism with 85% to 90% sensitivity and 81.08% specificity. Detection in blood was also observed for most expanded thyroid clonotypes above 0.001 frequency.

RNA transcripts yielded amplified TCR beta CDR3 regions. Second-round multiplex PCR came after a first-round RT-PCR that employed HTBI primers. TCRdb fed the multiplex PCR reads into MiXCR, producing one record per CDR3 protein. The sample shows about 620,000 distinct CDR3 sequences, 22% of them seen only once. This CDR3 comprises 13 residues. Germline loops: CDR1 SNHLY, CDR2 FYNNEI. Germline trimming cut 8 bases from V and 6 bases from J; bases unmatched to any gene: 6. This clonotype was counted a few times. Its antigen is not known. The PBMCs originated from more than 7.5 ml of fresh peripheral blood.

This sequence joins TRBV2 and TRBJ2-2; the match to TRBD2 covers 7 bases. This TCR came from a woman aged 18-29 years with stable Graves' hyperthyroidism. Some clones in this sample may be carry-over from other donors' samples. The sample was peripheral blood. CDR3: CASRGGAAGELFF. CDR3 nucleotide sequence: TGTGCCAGCCGCGGGGGTGCTGCCGGGGAGCTGTTTTTT. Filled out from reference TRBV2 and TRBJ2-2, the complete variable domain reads EPEVTQTPSHQVTQMGQEVILRCVPISNHLYFYWYRQILGQKVEFLVSFYNNEISEKSEIFDDQFSVERPDGSNFTLKIRSTKLEDSAMYFCASRGGAAGELFFGEGSRLTVL.